The rows below give T cell receptor beta chains drawn from one sample of a study of CD8+CD57+ T cells in acquired aplastic anemia. One entry per CDR3 protein results from TCRdb running MiXCR on the reads. Among fewer than 300,000 distinct CDR3 sequences listed, around 82% were seen once. The specimen was sorted CD4+, CD8+, or CD8+CD57+ T cells (not recorded which) from PBMCs. These receptors came from a human donor with aplastic anemia. CDR3s include the opening cysteine and the closing phenylalanine or tryptophan. The D gene is left open where the match is weak. For some rows the clone size is stated as once, few or many, or as a class when expanded; others skip it.

d_call: .
j_call: TRBJ1-5
v_call: TRBV11-2
clone_size: .
cdr3_aa: CASSHTAGNQPQHF
cdr3_nt: TGTGCCAGCAGCCATACGGCTGGCAATCAGCCCCAGCATTTT

d_call: .
j_call: TRBJ2-5
v_call: TRBV4-3
clone_size: few
cdr3_aa: CASSHTGTQYF
cdr3_nt: TGCGCCAGCAGCCATACAGGGACTCAGTACTTC

d_call: TRBD2
j_call: TRBJ2-5
v_call: TRBV7-2
clone_size: .
cdr3_aa: CASSLKGAGDYQYF
cdr3_nt: TGTGCCAGCAGCTTAAAAGGGGCCGGGGACTACCAGTACTTC

d_call: .
j_call: TRBJ2-3
v_call: TRBV11-3
clone_size: .
cdr3_aa: CASSYGGRHTQYF
cdr3_nt: TGTGCCAGCAGCTACGGGGGCAGACATACGCAGTATTTT

d_call: .
j_call: TRBJ1-1
v_call: TRBV20-1
clone_size: .
cdr3_aa: CSADAQNTEALF
cdr3_nt: TGCAGTGCTGACGCCCAGAACACTGAAGCTCTCTTT

d_call: TRBD1
j_call: TRBJ2-1
v_call: TRBV7-6
clone_size: .
cdr3_aa: CASSLHRGGWCDEQFF
cdr3_nt: TGTGCCAGCAGCTTACACAGGGGCGGGTGGTGCGATGAGCAGTTCTTC

d_call: TRBD2
j_call: TRBJ2-7
v_call: TRBV20-1
clone_size: .
cdr3_aa: CSASGTSVYEQYF
cdr3_nt: TGCAGTGCTAGCGGGACTAGCGTCTACGAGCAGTACTTC

d_call: TRBD1
j_call: TRBJ1-2
v_call: TRBV7-9
clone_size: .
cdr3_aa: CASSGGTGGEGYTF
cdr3_nt: TGTGCCAGCAGCGGAGGGACAGGGGGCGAAGGCTACACCTTC

d_call: .
j_call: TRBJ2-3
v_call: TRBV7-2
clone_size: few
cdr3_aa: CASSLEGSPDTQYF
cdr3_nt: TGTGCCAGCAGCTTGGAGGGTAGTCCCGATACGCAGTATTTT

d_call: .
j_call: TRBJ2-5
v_call: TRBV15
clone_size: .
cdr3_aa: CATSRGAEQETEYF
cdr3_nt: TGTGCCACCAGCAGAGGCGCCGAGCAAGAGACAGAGTACTTC

d_call: .
j_call: TRBJ1-2
v_call: TRBV5-8
clone_size: .
cdr3_aa: CASSFTGGPDYGYTF
cdr3_nt: TGTGCCAGCAGCTTTACTGGAGGTCCCGACTATGGCTACACCTTC

d_call: TRBD2
j_call: TRBJ2-5
v_call: TRBV7-9
clone_size: .
cdr3_aa: CASSFDKGGGSAEYF
cdr3_nt: TGTGCCAGCAGCTTTGACAAAGGCGGGGGGAGCGCCGAGTACTTC

d_call: .
j_call: TRBJ2-6
v_call: TRBV5-1
clone_size: .
cdr3_aa: CASSLASIYRANVLTF
cdr3_nt: TGCGCCAGCAGCTTAGCGAGTATCTACAGGGCCAACGTCCTGACTTTC

d_call: .
j_call: TRBJ2-5
v_call: TRBV15
clone_size: once
cdr3_aa: CATRGGSGQDTQYF
cdr3_nt: TGTGCCACCAGGGGAGGCAGCGGTCAGGATACCCAGTACTTC

d_call: .
j_call: TRBJ1-6
v_call: TRBV7-2
clone_size: few
cdr3_aa: CASSLVAAAGSPLHF
cdr3_nt: TGTGCCAGCAGCTTAGTAGCAGCCGCGGGCTCACCCCTCCACTTT

d_call: .
j_call: TRBJ1-4
v_call: TRBV11-2
clone_size: .
cdr3_aa: CASSWGGGEQINEKLFF
cdr3_nt: TGTGCCAGCAGCTGGGGTGGAGGGGAACAAATTAATGAAAAACTGTTTTTT

d_call: .
j_call: TRBJ2-3
v_call: TRBV11-3
clone_size: .
cdr3_aa: CASSLSRDDTQYF
cdr3_nt: TGCGCCAGCAGCCTAAGCCGGGACGATACGCAGTATTTT

d_call: .
j_call: TRBJ2-5
v_call: TRBV7-9
clone_size: .
cdr3_aa: CATSIGPGEETQYF
cdr3_nt: TGTGCCACCAGCATAGGCCCCGGGGAAGAGACCCAGTACTTC

d_call: .
j_call: TRBJ1-2
v_call: TRBV20-1
clone_size: .
cdr3_aa: CSAKDLPGYTF
cdr3_nt: TGCAGTGCCAAGGATTTGCCTGGCTACACCTTC

d_call: .
j_call: TRBJ1-1
v_call: TRBV15
clone_size: few
cdr3_aa: CATSRSPGANTEAFF
cdr3_nt: TGTGCCACCAGCAGAAGCCCAGGGGCGAACACTGAAGCTTTCTTT

d_call: .
j_call: TRBJ1-5
v_call: TRBV5-4
clone_size: .
cdr3_aa: CASSLAAERGHF
cdr3_nt: TGTGCCAGCAGCTTGGCGGCGGAGCGGGGGCATTTT

d_call: .
j_call: TRBJ2-1
v_call: TRBV24-1
clone_size: .
cdr3_aa: CATSEPIENEQFF
cdr3_nt: TGTGCCACCAGTGAGCCGATCGAAAATGAGCAGTTCTTC

d_call: TRBD2
j_call: TRBJ2-3
v_call: TRBV7-2
clone_size: .
cdr3_aa: CASILAGGPDTDSQYF
cdr3_nt: TGTGCCAGCATATTAGCGGGGGGGCCCGACACAGATTCGCAGTATTTT

d_call: .
j_call: TRBJ2-6
v_call: TRBV7-9
clone_size: .
cdr3_aa: CASSLAGVPDTPYVLTF
cdr3_nt: TGTGCCAGCAGCTTAGCGGGAGTCCCCGATACGCCGTATGTCCTGACTTTC

d_call: .
j_call: TRBJ1-2
v_call: TRBV10-3
clone_size: .
cdr3_aa: CAINLDPGPWSGYTF
cdr3_nt: TGTGCCATCAATCTCGATCCGGGACCTTGGTCTGGCTACACCTTC